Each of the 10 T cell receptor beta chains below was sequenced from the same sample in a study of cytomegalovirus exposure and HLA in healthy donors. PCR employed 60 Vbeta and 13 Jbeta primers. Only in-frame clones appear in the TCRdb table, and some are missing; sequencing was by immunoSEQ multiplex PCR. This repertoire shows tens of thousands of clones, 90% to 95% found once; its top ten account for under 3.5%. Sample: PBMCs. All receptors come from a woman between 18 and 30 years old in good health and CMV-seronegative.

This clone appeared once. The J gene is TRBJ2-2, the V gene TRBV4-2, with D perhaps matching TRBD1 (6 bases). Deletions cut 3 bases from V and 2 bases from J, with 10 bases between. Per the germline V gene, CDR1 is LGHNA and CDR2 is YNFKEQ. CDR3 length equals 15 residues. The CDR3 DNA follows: TGTGCCAGCAGCCAGTCGGACAGAAACACCGGGGAGCTGTTTTTT. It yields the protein CASSQSDRNTGELFF.

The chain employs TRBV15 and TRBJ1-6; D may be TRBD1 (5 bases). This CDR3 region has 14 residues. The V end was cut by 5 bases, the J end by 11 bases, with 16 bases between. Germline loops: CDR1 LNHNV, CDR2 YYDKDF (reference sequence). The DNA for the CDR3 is TGTGCCACCAGCCGAGGTAGGGGTTTAACACCCCTCCACTTT. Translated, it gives CATSRGRGLTPLHF.

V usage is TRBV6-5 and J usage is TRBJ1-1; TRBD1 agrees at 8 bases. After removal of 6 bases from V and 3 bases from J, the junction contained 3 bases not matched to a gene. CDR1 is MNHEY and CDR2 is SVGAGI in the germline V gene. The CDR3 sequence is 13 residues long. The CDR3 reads CASRGQGYTEAFF. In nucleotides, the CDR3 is TGTGCCAGCAGAGGACAGGGCTACACTGAAGCTTTCTTT.

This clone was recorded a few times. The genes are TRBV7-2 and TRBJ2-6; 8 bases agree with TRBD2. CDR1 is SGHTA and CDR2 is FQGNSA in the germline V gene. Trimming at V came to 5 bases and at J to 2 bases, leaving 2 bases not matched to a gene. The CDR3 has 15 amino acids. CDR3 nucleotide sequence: TGTGCCAGCAGCCCCGGGGGGGCTGGGGCCAACGTCCTGACTTTC. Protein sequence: CASSPGGAGANVLTF. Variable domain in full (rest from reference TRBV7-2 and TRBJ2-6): GAGVSQSPSNKVTEKGKDVELRCDPISGHTALYWYRQSLGQGLEFLIYFQGNSAPDKSGLPSDRFSAERTGGSVSTLTIQRTQQEDSAVYLCASSPGGAGANVLTFGAGSRLTVL.

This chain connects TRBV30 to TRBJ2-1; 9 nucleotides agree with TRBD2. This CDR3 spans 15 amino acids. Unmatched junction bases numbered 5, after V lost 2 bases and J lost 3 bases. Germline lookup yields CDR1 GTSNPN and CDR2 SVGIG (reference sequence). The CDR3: CAWSNRREGYNEQFF. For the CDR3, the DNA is TGTGCCTGGAGTAATCGGCGGGAGGGCTACAATGAGCAGTTCTTC.

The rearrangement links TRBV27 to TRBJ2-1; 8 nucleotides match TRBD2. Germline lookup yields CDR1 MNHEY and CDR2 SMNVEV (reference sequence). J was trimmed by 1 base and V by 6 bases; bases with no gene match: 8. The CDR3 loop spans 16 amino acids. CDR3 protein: CASSVEAGVSYNEQFF. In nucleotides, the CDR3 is TGTGCCAGCAGCGTTGAAGCGGGAGTTTCCTACAATGAGCAGTTCTTC.

The CDR3 protein is CASSTGTANNSPLHF. CDR3 DNA sequence: TGTGCCAGTAGTACGGGGACAGCAAATAATTCACCCCTCCACTTT. The chain uses TRBV19 and TRBJ1-6; TRBD1 agrees at 7 bases. Trimming took 4 bases from V and 5 from J; bases not matched to a gene: 5. CDR3 length equals 15 residues. Germline V gene data show CDR1 as LNHDA and CDR2 as SQIVND (reference sequence). The variable domain in full, with the rest retrieved from reference TRBV19 and TRBJ1-6, is DGGITQSPKYLFRKEGQNVTLSCEQNLNHDAMYWYRQDPGQGLRLIYYSQIVNDFQKGDIAEGYSVSREKKESFPLTVTSAQKNPTAFYLCASSTGTANNSPLHFGNGTRLTVT.

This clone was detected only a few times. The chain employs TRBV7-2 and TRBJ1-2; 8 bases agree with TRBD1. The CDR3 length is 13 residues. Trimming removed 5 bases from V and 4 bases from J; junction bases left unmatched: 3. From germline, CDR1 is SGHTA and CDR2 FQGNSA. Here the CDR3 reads CASSETGAYGYTF. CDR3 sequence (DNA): TGTGCCAGCAGCGAGACAGGGGCCTATGGCTACACCTTC.

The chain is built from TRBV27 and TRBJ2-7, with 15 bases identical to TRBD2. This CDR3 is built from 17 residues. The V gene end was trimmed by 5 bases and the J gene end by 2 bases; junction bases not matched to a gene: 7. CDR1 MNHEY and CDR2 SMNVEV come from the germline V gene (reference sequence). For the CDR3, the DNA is TGTGCCAGCAGTACATGGACTAGCGGGAGGGCCCCCTACGAGCAGTACTTC. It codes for CASSTWTSGRAPYEQYF.

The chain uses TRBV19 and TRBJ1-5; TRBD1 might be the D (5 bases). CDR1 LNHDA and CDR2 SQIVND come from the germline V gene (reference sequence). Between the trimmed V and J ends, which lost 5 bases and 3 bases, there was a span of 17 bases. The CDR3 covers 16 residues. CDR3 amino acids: CASSLGLSSPNQPQHF. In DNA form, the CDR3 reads TGTGCCAGTAGTCTGGGACTCTCGTCCCCCAATCAGCCCCAGCATTTT.